The 11 T cell receptor beta chains below come from one sample, sequenced in a study of shared clonotypes between healthy human individuals. Assay: immunoSEQ multiplex PCR; the TCRdb copy retains only in-frame clones and omits some. The sample consists of 2 million or so clones, roughly 94% of them appearing once. Sequencing used naive CD4+ T cells sorted from blood. The subset here: CD45RA+ positively selected. These receptors were collected from a man between 18 and 35 years old in good health.

This clone has just one count. The chain combines TRBV6-9 with TRBJ2-1; 9 bases are a match to TRBD1. J was trimmed by 7 bases and V by 0 bases; bases with no gene match: 16. Germline CDR1 is MNHGY and CDR2 is SVAAGI. The length of the CDR3 is 19 residues. CDR3 in DNA: TGTGCCAGCAGTTATTCCAGGGTGCCCAGAGGACAGGGGTCTAATGAGCAGTTCTTC. It is translated as CASSYSRVPRGQGSNEQFF.

Details on this clone: This may arise from a read error, as a much more abundant clone is one base away. This chain connects TRBV6-6 to TRBJ2-7; D gene ambiguous. V was cut by 6 bases and J by 5 bases, with 11 bases left in between. Germline values: CDR1 MNHNY, CDR2 SVGAGI (reference sequence). CDR3 size: 12 residues. In DNA form, the CDR3 reads TGTGCCAGCAGATCTAGGAACAACGAGCAGTACTTC. Its protein product is CASRSRNNEQYF.

Regarding this clone: The junction departs from the called germline gene at one end, perhaps through a read error. The chain employs TRBV7-7 and TRBJ2-6; D is possibly TRBD1 (6 bases). Per the germline V gene, CDR1 is SSHAT and CDR2 is FNYEAQ (reference sequence). The CDR3 loop spans 18 amino acids. This CDR3 is CASSFPGQIISGANVLTF. The CDR3 coding sequence is TGTGCTAGCAGCTTCCCGGGACAAATCATCTCTGGGGCCAACGTCCTGACTTTC.

About this clone itself: This sample includes further DNA sequences coding for the same CDR3. The V and J genes are TRBV28 and TRBJ1-3; D is unresolved. CDR1 is MDHEN, CDR2 SYDVKM, per germline. The CDR3 extends over 13 amino acids. The V end was cut by 4 bases, the J end by 0 bases, with 4 bases between. CDR3 bases: TGTGCCAGCAGTTCACCCTCTGGAAACACCATATATTTT. Residues: CASSSPSGNTIYF.

A word on this clone: Other DNA sequences in the sample encode the same CDR3. The rearrangement joins TRBV6-5 to TRBJ2-5; TRBD2 matches at 13 bases. V shed 6 bases, J shed 5 bases, and the junction held 6 bases outside the gene matches. Germline CDR1 and CDR2: MNHEY and SVGAGI. The CDR3 consists of 15 residues. This CDR3 reads CASSLGLAGVETQYF. The CDR3 DNA sequence: TGTGCCAGCAGCCTCGGACTAGCGGGAGTGGAGACCCAGTACTTC.

The chain couples TRBV5-6 to TRBJ2-1; D tentatively fits TRBD1 or TRBD2 (6 bases each). Trimming stripped 7 bases from V and 4 bases from J, with 18 bases between. The germline V gene encodes CDR1 SGHDT and CDR2 YYEEEE. The CDR3 covers 15 residues. The CDR3 is CASGKGGGIYNEQFF. CDR3 nucleotides: TGTGCCAGCGGCAAGGGGGGCGGAATTTACAATGAGCAGTTCTTC.

The V and J genes are TRBV28 and TRBJ1-4; 7 bases are shared with TRBD1. Trimming cost V 4 bases and J 4 bases; bases outside gene matches: 6. There are 15 residues in the CDR3. CDR1 MDHEN and CDR2 SYDVKM come from the germline V gene. CDR3 coding DNA: TGTGCCAGCAGTTCACCGACAGGGAATAATGAAAAACTGTTTTTT. This encodes CASSSPTGNNEKLFF.

This chain links TRBV11-2 with TRBJ1-4; 9 bases align to TRBD1. The CDR3 contains 15 residues. Germline CDR1 and CDR2: SGHAT and FQNNGV. The ends lost 1 base at V and 7 bases at J; junction bases unmatched: 4. The CDR3 protein is CASSLAGTGLEKLFF. The CDR3 DNA is TGTGCCAGCAGCTTAGCGGGGACAGGGCTTGAAAAACTGTTTTTT.

This clone was counted a single time. This sequence joins TRBV18 and TRBJ1-1; D is perhaps TRBD1 (6 bases). V lost 6 bases to trimming and J lost 1 base, with 18 bases between them. This CDR3 spans 16 amino acids. Germline V gene lookup returns CDR1 KGHSH and CDR2 LQKENI. For the CDR3, the DNA is TGTGCCAGCTCGCGACCCCGGACAGAGAGGAACACTGAAGCTTTCTTT. Translated: CASSRPRTERNTEAFF.

CDR3 region: CASSDATSAGELFF. DNA of the CDR3: TGTGCCAGCAGTGATGCGACTAGCGCCGGGGAGCTGTTTTTT. This rearrangement joins TRBV2 to TRBJ2-2; 8 nucleotides align to TRBD2. CDR1 is SNHLY and CDR2 is FYNNEI in the germline V gene. This CDR3 is built from 14 residues. After removal of 3 bases from V and 6 bases from J, the junction contained 3 bases not matched to a gene.

The gene calls are TRBV9 and TRBJ2-1, with 7 bases aligning to TRBD2. Germline V CDR1 and CDR2: SGDLS, YYNGEE. The V segment lost 0 bases and the J segment 6 bases; nucleotides outside the gene matches: 3. The CDR3 sequence is 14 residues long. CDR3 region: CASSVGGGTNEQFF. For the CDR3, the DNA is TGTGCCAGCAGCGTAGGGGGAGGGACCAATGAGCAGTTCTTC. Variable domain in full (rest from reference TRBV9 and TRBJ2-1): DSGVTQTPKHLITATGQRVTLRCSPRSGDLSVYWYQQSLDQGLQFLIQYYNGEERAKGNILERFSAQQFPDLHSELNLSSLELGDSALYFCASSVGGGTNEQFFGPGTRLTVL.